This T cell receptor (beta chain) stems from a study of technical replicates of blood from a few donors. The CDR3 loop spans 15 amino acids. From germline, CDR1 is SGHRS and CDR2 YFSETQ. The ends lost 0 bases at V and 5 bases at J; junction bases unmatched: 4. This table comes from immunoSEQ multiplex PCR, and its TCRdb copy is limited to in-frame clones, with some not included. Among about 56,000 clones listed, about 92% were seen once. The sequence came from a human donor in good health. Some clones in this sample may be carry-over from other donors' samples. The chain uses TRBV5-1 and TRBJ2-5; 10 nucleotides align to TRBD1. The sequencing input was PBMCs. CDR3 region: CASSLGQGAIETQYF. DNA for the CDR3: TGCGCCAGCAGCTTGGGACAGGGGGCCATTGAGACCCAGTACTTC.